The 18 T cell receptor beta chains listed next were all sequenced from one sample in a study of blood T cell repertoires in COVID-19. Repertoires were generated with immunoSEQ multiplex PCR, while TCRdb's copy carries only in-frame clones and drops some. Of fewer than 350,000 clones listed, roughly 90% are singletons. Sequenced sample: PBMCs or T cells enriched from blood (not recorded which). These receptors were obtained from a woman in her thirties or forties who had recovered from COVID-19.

The CDR3 bases are TGTGCCAGTTCCGGGACAGGGGGCCATCAGCCCCAGCATTTT. Amino acids: CASSGTGGHQPQHF. The J gene is TRBJ1-5, the V gene TRBV19; 12 bases are a match to TRBD1. The ends lost 8 bases at V and 5 bases at J; junction bases unmatched: 4. Germline V gene data show CDR1 as LNHDA and CDR2 as SQIVND (reference sequence). This CDR3 contains 14 residues.

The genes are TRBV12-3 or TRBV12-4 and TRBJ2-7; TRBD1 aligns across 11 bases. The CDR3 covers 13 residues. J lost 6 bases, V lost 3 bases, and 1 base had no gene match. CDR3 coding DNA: TGTGCCAGCAGTTTGGACAGGGGGCGCGAGCAGTACTTC. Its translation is CASSLDRGREQYF.

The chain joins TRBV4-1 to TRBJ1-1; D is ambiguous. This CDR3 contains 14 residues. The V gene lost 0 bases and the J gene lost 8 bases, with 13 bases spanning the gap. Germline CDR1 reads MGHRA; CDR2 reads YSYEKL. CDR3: CASSQEATRKEAFF. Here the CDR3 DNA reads TGCGCCAGCAGCCAAGAGGCAACCCGAAAGGAAGCTTTCTTT.

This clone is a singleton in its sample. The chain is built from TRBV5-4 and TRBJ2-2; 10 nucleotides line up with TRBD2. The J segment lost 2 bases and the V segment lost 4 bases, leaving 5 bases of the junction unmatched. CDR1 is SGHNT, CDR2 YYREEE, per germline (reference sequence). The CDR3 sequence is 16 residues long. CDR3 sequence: CASSAGLADNTGELFF. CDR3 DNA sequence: TGTGCCAGCAGCGCCGGACTAGCGGATAACACCGGGGAGCTGTTTTTT.

CDR3 in DNA: TGTGCCAGTAGACAGGGTCGGGTAAACACCATATATTTT. Protein sequence: CASRQGRVNTIYF. The chain is built from TRBV28 and TRBJ1-3, with 7 positions matching TRBD1. Germline V gene sequence: CDR1 MDHEN, CDR2 SYDVKM. This CDR3 has 13 amino acids. Trimming at V came to 9 bases and at J to 6 bases, leaving 8 bases not matched to a gene.

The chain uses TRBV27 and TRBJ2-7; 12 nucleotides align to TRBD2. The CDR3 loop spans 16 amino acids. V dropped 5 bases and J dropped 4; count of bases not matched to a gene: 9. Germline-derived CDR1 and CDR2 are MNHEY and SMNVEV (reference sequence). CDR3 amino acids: CASSLRLAGEGYEQYF. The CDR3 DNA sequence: TGTGCCAGCAGTCTTCGACTAGCGGGGGAGGGTTACGAGCAGTACTTC.

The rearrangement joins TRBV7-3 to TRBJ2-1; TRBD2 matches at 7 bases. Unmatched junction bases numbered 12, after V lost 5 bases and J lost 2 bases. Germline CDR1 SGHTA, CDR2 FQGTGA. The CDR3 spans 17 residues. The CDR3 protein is CASSRRGGESTYNEQFF. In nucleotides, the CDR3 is TGTGCCAGCAGCAGAAGGGGAGGGGAGTCGACCTACAATGAGCAGTTCTTC.

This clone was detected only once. The DNA of the CDR3 is TGTGCCAGCAGTGTGGCCCAAGAGACCCAGTACTTC. It translates to CASSVAQETQYF. The chain couples TRBV2 to TRBJ2-5; no firm D call. Between the trimmed V and J ends, which lost 4 bases and 1 base, there was a span of 4 bases. Germline values: CDR1 SNHLY, CDR2 FYNNEI. The CDR3 sequence is 12 residues long.

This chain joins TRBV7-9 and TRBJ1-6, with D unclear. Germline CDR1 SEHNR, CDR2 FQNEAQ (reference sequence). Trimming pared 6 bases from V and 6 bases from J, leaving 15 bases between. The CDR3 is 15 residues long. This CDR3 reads CASRPTLAANSPLHF. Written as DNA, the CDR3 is TGTGCCAGCAGGCCGACCTTGGCGGCTAATTCACCCCTCCACTTT.

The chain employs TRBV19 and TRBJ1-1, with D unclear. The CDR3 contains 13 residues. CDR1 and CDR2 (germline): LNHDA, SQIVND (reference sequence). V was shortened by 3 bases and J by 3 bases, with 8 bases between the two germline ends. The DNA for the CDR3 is TGTGCCAGTAGTATTGTTATCGACACTGAAGCTTTCTTT. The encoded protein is CASSIVIDTEAFF.

CDR3 bases: TGTGCCAGCAGCAAACAGGCAAACACTGAAGCTTTCTTT. It codes for CASSKQANTEAFF. The V and J genes are TRBV7-9 and TRBJ1-1; D possibly corresponds to TRBD1 (5 bases). V shed 5 bases and J shed 2 bases, with 9 bases lying between them. Germline V CDR1 and CDR2: SEHNR, FQNEAQ (reference sequence). The CDR3 totals 13 residues.

The CDR3 region has the DNA TGTGCCAGCAGCCCCGGACAGGGAGGCAATTCACCCCTCCACTTT. This gives the protein CASSPGQGGNSPLHF. This chain uses TRBV3-1 (or the pseudogene TRBV3-2) with TRBJ1-6; 8 bases fit TRBD1. CDR1 and CDR2 from the germline V gene are LGHDT and YNNKEL (reference sequence). This CDR3 contains 15 residues. Trimming took 4 bases from V and 7 from J; bases not matched to a gene: 6.

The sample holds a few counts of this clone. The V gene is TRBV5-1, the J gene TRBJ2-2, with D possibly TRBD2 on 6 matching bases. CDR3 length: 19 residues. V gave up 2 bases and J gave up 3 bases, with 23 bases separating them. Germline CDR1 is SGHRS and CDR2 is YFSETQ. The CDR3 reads CASSLKLAEEPLYTGELFF. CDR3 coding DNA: TGCGCCAGCAGCTTAAAACTAGCTGAAGAGCCCCTCTACACCGGGGAGCTGTTTTTT.

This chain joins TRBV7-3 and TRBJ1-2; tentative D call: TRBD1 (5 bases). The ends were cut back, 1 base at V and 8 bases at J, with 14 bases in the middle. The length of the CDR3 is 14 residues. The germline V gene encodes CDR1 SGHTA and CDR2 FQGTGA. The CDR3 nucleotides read TGTGCCAGCAGCTTAAGGGGCGCGTCGTCGGGCTACACCTTC. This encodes CASSLRGASSGYTF.

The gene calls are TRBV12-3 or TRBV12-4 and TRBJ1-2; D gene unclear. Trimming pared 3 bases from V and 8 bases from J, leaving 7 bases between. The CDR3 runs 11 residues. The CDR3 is CASSLAGGYTF. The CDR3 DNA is TGTGCCAGCAGTTTGGCGGGCGGCTACACCTTC.

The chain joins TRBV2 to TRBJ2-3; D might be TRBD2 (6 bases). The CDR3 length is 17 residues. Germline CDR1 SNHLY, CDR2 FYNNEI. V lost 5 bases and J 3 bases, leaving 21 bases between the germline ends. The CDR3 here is CASSTTLRGGSTDTQYF. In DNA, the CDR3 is TGTGCCAGCAGTACGACCCTGCGTGGAGGGTCGACAGATACGCAGTATTTT.

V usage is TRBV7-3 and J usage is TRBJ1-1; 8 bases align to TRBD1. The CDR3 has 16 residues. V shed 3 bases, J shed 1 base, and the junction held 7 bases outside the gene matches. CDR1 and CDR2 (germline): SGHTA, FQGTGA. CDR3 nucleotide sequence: TGTGCCAGCAGCTTGCCCAGGGGGCGATGGAACACTGAAGCTTTCTTT. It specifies CASSLPRGRWNTEAFF.

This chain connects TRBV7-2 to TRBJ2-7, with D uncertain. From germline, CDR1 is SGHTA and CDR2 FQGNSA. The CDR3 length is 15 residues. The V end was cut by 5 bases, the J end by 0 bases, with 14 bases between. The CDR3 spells CASSPSDFASYEQYF. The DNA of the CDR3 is TGTGCCAGCAGCCCTAGTGACTTCGCCTCCTACGAGCAGTACTTC.